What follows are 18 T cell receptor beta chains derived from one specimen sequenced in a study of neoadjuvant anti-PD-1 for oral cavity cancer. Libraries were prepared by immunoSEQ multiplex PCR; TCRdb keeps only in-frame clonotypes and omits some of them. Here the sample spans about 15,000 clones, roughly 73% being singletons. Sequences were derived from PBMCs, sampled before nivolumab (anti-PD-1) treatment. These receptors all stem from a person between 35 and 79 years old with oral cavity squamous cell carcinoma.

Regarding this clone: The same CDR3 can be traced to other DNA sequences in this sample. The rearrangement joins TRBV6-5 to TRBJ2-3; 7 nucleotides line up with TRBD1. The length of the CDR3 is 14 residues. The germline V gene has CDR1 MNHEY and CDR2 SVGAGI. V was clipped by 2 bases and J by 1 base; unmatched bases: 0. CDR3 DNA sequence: TGTGCCAGCAGTTACGGACAGGGCACAGATACGCAGTATTTT. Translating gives CASSYGQGTDTQYF.

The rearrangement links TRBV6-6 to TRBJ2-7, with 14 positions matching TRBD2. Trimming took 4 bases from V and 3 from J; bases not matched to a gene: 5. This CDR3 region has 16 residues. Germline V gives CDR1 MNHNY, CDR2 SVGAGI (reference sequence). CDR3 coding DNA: TGTGCCAGCAGTTCCCCGGGACTAGCGGGAGACTACGAGCAGTACTTC. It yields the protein CASSSPGLAGDYEQYF.

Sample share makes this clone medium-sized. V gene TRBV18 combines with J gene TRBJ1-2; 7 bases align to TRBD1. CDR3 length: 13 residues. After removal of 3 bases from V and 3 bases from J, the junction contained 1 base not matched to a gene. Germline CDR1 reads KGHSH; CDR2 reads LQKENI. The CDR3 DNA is TGTGCCAGCTCACCCGACAGGGACTATGGCTACACCTTC. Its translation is CASSPDRDYGYTF.

The CDR3 DNA reads TGTGCCAGCAAGATGCAGGAGATTAGCACAGATACGCAGTATTTT. Encoded protein: CASKMQEISTDTQYF. V gene TRBV6-1 combines with J gene TRBJ2-3; D not certain. CDR3 length: 15 amino acids. Trimming stripped 7 bases from V and 0 bases from J, with 14 bases between. Germline CDR1 is MNHNS and CDR2 is SASEGT.

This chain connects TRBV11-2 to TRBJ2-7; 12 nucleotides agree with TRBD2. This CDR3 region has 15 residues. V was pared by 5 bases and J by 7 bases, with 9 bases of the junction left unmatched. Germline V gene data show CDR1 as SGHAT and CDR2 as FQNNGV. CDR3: CASSPSSGRAREQYF. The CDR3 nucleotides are TGTGCCAGCAGCCCGTCTAGCGGGAGGGCAAGGGAGCAGTACTTC.

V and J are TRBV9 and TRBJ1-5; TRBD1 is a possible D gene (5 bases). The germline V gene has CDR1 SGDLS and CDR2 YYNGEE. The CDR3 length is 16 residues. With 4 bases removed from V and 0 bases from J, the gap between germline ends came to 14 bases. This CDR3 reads CASSPGTGLSNQPQHF. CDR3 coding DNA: TGTGCCAGCAGCCCAGGCACGGGGCTTAGCAATCAGCCCCAGCATTTT.

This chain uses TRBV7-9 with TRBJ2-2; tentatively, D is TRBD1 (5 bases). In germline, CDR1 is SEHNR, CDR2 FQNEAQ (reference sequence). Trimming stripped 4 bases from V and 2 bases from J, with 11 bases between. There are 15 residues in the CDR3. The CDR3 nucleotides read TGTGCCAGCAGCTCTTCCAGGGAAAACACCGGGGAGCTGTTTTTT. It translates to CASSSSRENTGELFF.

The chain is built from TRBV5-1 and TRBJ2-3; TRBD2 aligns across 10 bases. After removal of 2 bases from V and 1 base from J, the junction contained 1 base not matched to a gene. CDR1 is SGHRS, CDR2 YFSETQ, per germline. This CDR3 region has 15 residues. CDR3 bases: TGCGCCAGCAGCTTTACTAGCGGGGGCACAGATACGCAGTATTTT. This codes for CASSFTSGGTDTQYF.

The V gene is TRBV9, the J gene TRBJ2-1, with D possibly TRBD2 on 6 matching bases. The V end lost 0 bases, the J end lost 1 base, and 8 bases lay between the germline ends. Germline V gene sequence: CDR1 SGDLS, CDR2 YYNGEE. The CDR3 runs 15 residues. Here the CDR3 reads CASSVVGGSYNEQFF. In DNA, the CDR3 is TGTGCCAGCAGCGTAGTGGGGGGTTCCTACAATGAGCAGTTCTTC.

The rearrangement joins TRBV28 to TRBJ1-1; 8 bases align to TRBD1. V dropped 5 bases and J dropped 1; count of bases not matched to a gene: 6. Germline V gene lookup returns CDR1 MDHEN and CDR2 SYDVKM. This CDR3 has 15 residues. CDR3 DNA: TGTGCCAGCAGTACCGCCGGGACAGGGAACACTGAAGCTTTCTTT. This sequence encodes CASSTAGTGNTEAFF.

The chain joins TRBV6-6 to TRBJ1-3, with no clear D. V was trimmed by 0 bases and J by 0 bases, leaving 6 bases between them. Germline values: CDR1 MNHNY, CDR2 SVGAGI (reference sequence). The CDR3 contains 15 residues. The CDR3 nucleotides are TGTGCCAGCAGTTACTCTAACCTCTCTGGAAACACCATATATTTT. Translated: CASSYSNLSGNTIYF.

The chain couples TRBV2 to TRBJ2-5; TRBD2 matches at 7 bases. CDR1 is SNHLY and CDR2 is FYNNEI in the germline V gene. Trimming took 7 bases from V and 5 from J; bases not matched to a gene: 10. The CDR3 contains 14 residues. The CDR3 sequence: CASNPLALPETQYF. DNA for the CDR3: TGTGCCAGCAACCCACTAGCGCTCCCGGAGACCCAGTACTTC.

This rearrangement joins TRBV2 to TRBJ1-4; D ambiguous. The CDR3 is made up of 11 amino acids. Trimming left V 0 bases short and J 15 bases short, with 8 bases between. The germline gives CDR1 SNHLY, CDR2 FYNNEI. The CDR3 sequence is CASSEALKVFF. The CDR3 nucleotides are TGTGCCAGCAGTGAAGCGCTTAAGGTGTTTTTT.

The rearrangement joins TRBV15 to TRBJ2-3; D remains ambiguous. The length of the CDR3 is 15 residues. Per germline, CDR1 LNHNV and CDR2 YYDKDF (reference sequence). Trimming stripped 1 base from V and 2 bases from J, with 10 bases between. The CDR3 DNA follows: TGTGCCACCAGCAGAGCCTCAGGCCCCACAGATACGCAGTATTTT. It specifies CATSRASGPTDTQYF.

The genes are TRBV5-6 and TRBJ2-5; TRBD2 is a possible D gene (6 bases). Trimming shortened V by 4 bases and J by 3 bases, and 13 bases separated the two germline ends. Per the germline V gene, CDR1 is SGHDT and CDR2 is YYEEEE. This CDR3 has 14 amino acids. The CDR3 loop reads CASSRSGAKETQYF. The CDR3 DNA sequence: TGTGCCAGCAGCAGGTCGGGAGCAAAAGAGACCCAGTACTTC. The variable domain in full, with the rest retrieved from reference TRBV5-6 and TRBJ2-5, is DAGVTQSPTHLIKTRGQQVTLRCSPKSGHDTVSWYQQALGQGPQFIFQYYEEEERQRGNFPDRFSGHQFPNYSSELNVNALLLGDSALYLCASSRSGAKETQYFGPGTRLLVL.

CDR3 DNA sequence: TGCAGCGTCCCGGGACAGGTAAACGCCGGGGAGCTGTTTTTT. Amino acid sequence: CSVPGQVNAGELFF. The rearrangement joins TRBV29-1 to TRBJ2-2, with TRBD1 identical over 8 bases. The CDR3 is 14 amino acids. Germline loops: CDR1 SQVTM, CDR2 ANQGSEA. The junction had 9 bases not matched to a gene; V was cut back by 6 bases and J by 6 bases.

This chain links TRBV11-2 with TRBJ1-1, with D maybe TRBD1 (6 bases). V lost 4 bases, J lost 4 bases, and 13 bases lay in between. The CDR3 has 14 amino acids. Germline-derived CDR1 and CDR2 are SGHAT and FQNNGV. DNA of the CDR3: TGTGCCAGCAGCTATACAGGGTACGCCACTGAAGCTTTCTTT. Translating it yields CASSYTGYATEAFF. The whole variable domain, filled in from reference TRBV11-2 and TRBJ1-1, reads EAGVAQSPRYKIIEKRQSVAFWCNPISGHATLYWYQQILGQGPKLLIQFQNNGVVDDSQLPKDRFSAERLKGVDSTLKIQPAKLEDSAVYLCASSYTGYATEAFFGQGTRLTVV.

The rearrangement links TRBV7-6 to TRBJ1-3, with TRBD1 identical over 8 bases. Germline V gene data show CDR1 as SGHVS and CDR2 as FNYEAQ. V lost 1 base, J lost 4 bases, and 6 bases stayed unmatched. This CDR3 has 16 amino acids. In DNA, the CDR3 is TGTGCCAGCAGCTTAGGACAGGGGATCCTGGGAAACACCATATATTTT. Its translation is CASSLGQGILGNTIYF.